The clone carrying this T cell receptor (beta chain) was counted only a few times. The data stem from a study of T-cell reconstitution after alpha-beta-depleted transplantation in children. Unique molecular identifiers were used in preparing the TCRbeta library. Via MiXCR, TCRdb re-called the PCR reads, giving one row per CDR3 protein. The sample holds under 300,000 distinct CDR3 sequences, approximately 9.8% seen once. CDR1 and CDR2 (germline): SNHLY, FYNNEI. There are 14 residues in the CDR3. Trimming shortened V by 6 bases and J by 0 bases, and 12 bases separated the two germline ends. Sequencing used PBMCs from the stem cell graft donor, obtained from the stem cell graft. The sequence was collected from a human donor who donated a stem cell graft to a child with SCID. The chain joins TRBV2 to TRBJ2-7; TRBD2 might be the D (7 bases). CDR3 coding DNA: TGTGCCAGCAGGGTAGGGGGGGCCTCCTACGAGCAGTACTTC. It codes for CASRVGGASYEQYF.